The next 5 T cell receptor beta chains were all read from a single sample in a study of control samples from healthy donors and cancer patients. TCRdb keeps only in-frame clones here, not all; method: immunoSEQ multiplex PCR. The sample lists more than 65,000 clones; 83% were seen once. Material for sequencing was blood. These receptors all stem from a man in his 60s in good health.

The chain links TRBV15 to TRBJ2-2; D is unclear. This CDR3 spans 13 amino acids. The V gene lost 1 base and the J gene lost 6 bases, with 6 bases spanning the gap. Per the germline V gene, CDR1 is LNHNV and CDR2 is YYDKDF (reference sequence). Here the CDR3 DNA reads TGTGCCACCAGCAGAGTTACTGCCGGGGAGCTGTTTTTT. It encodes CATSRVTAGELFF.

The rearrangement joins TRBV18 to TRBJ2-7, with a tentative D call TRBD1 (6 bases). The CDR3 has 15 amino acids. V shed 5 bases and J shed 6 bases, with 20 bases lying between them. Germline CDR1 and CDR2: KGHSH and LQKENI. In DNA, the CDR3 is TGTGCCAGCTCAATAACCAATGGGGGCCGGGGCGAGCAGTACTTC. As protein: CASSITNGGRGEQYF.

This clone has only a few counts. The V gene is TRBV19, the J gene TRBJ2-5; tentatively, D is TRBD1 or TRBD2 (5 bases each). The CDR3 is made up of 14 amino acids. Trimming pared 8 bases from V and 5 bases from J, leaving 18 bases between. Germline values: CDR1 LNHDA, CDR2 SQIVND (reference sequence). CDR3 nucleotide sequence: TGTGCCAGTTCAGGGACGACGGTGGGGGAGACCCAGTACTTC. Translating gives CASSGTTVGETQYF. Combining the CDR3 with reference TRBV19 and TRBJ2-5 gives the whole variable domain DGGITQSPKYLFRKEGQNVTLSCEQNLNHDAMYWYRQDPGQGLRLIYYSQIVNDFQKGDIAEGYSVSREKKESFPLTVTSAQKNPTAFYLCASSGTTVGETQYFGPGTRLLVL.

The chain recombines TRBV19 with TRBJ2-7; 8 nucleotides align to TRBD1. From germline, CDR1 is LNHDA and CDR2 SQIVND (reference sequence). There are 16 residues in the CDR3. V lost 3 bases, J lost 2 bases, and 9 bases stayed unmatched. The CDR3 DNA reads as TGTGCCAGTAGTATTGTTTCCGGACAGGGCGCCTACGAGCAGTACTTC. Translating it yields CASSIVSGQGAYEQYF. Full variable domain (outside the CDR3, taken from reference TRBV19 and TRBJ2-7): DGGITQSPKYLFRKEGQNVTLSCEQNLNHDAMYWYRQDPGQGLRLIYYSQIVNDFQKGDIAEGYSVSREKKESFPLTVTSAQKNPTAFYLCASSIVSGQGAYEQYFGPGTRLTVT.

Turning to this clone: Other DNA sequences in the same sample also yield this CDR3. The chain carries TRBV5-8 and TRBJ1-3, with 9 positions matching TRBD1. The germline V gene encodes CDR1 SGHTS and CDR2 YDEGEE. The CDR3 covers 15 residues. V gave up 4 bases and J gave up 4 bases; unmatched junction bases: 6. The CDR3 DNA is TGTGCCAGCAGCCTCCGGACAGGGGCAGGAAACACCATATATTTT. It yields the protein CASSLRTGAGNTIYF.